This TCR beta chain comes out of a study of blood T cell repertoires in COVID-19 (dated by TCRdb to the early 2020s). As for the study more broadly: Samples covering the acute and convalescent phases of COVID-19 were provided by collaborators in the United States, Italy and Spain. The dataset comprised deeply sampled blood TCRbeta repertoires from subjects exposed to, actively infected with, or recovered from COVID-19. Samples were obtained from the ongoing ImmuneRACE study (first 160 participants) and from 1,000 to 1,500 subjects provided by 6 global collaborators. The material from the prospective study consisted of cDNA or gDNA derived from T cells, B-cell-depleted T cells, or PBMCs. HLA class I and class II types, where available, came from metadata supplied by the sample provider rather than from assay-based typing. Nearly every sample came with metadata listing a de-identified subject ID, COVID-19 status, age in years and sex. The repertoires were released in a freely available public database meant as a resource for research on the immune response to SARS-CoV-2. Study-wide conclusions, independent of this receptor: The amount of clinical and demographic metadata varied by source and participant and was provided uncurated.

Each collaborating institution followed its own protocols to collect whole blood in K2EDTA tubes. For TCRbeta analysis, collaborator samples were shipped as frozen whole blood, as isolated PBMCs, or as DNA extracted from either sample type. TCRbeta CDR3 regions were amplified from genomic DNA by means of the immunoSEQ Assay, a bias-controlled multiplex PCR. The source study handled its data this way. Nucleated cell counts per sample were estimated from amplification of reference gene primers within the assay. Sequence reads were collapsed and filtered to measure the absolute abundance of every unique TCRbeta CDR3 rearrangement. For each sample, productive Simpson clonality was calculated as the square root of Simpson's diversity index over productive rearrangements. The table comes from immuneACCESS by way of TCRdb, which keeps in-frame sequences with V and J called. Part of the clones is missing from these tables; in studies checked, under half for an unresolved V gene and the rest for unknown reasons. Clone size and V and J calls were adopted from that table, with D and trimming inferred from the DNA. This sample has approximately 74,000 clones in its table, and roughly 90% of those were observed once. The ten largest clonotypes hold 4.8% of the sample.

V sheds 7 bases and J sheds 7 bases, leaving 10 bases between their ends. The germline V gene encodes CDR1 SNHLY and CDR2 FYNNEI. Including cysteine and phenylalanine, the CDR3 has 11 amino acids. Solely the CDR3 DNA is kept, with 33 bases framed from the first base. As to this clone: This receptor's antigen is unknown. Per-base qualities were not stored, and no clone one base away is much larger.

This clonotype was obtained from a woman aged 55 to 70 with active COVID-19. Sequencing was carried out using peripheral blood. The rearranged segments are TRBV2 and TRBJ1-2; no D gene call is confident. CDR3 loop: CASTDNFGYTF. The DNA sequence follows: TGTGCCAGCACTGACAATTTTGGCTACACCTTC.